A selection of T cell receptor beta chains follows, all from one sample in a study of regulatory T cells in long-lasting Graves disease. Each CDR3 protein gets one entry after TCRdb re-called the multiplex PCR reads with MiXCR. The sample yields 310,000 or so distinct CDR3 sequences, less than 20% seen once. Sample: peripheral blood mononuclear cells (PBMCs), taken when the disease was refractory, from a patient treated with antithyroid drugs. The receptors here all came from a female donor with Graves disease. Both conserved end residues are part of each CDR3. The order of the fields is clone size, J gene, V gene, D gene, CDR3 protein, CDR3 DNA. D genes are given only for firm matches. The size field is filled for only some rows; it gives once, few, many or a size class.

few TRBJ1-1 TRBV11-3 - CASSRARGTEAFF TGTGCCAGCAGCCGGGCCCGTGGAACTGAAGCTTTCTTT
many TRBJ2-5 TRBV20-1 - CSAPLGQLETQYF TGCAGTGCTCCCCTTGGACAGCTAGAGACCCAGTACTTC
- TRBJ1-6 TRBV19 - CASSVAFNSPLHF TGTGCCTCCTCTGTGGCTTTTAATTCACCCCTCCACTTT
few TRBJ2-4 TRBV24-1 TRBD1 CATSASGTEKNIQYF TGTGCCACCAGTGCATCAGGGACAGAAAAAAACATTCAGTACTTC
many TRBJ2-2 TRBV27 - CASGYTGELFF TGTGCCAGCGGTTACACCGGGGAGCTGTTTTTT
many TRBJ2-5 TRBV6-5 - CASSYYYSQETQYF TGTGCCAGCAGTTACTACTACAGTCAAGAGACCCAGTACTTC
- TRBJ2-7 TRBV7-9 TRBD1 CASSPPWGQPHSSYEQYF TGTGCCAGCAGCCCACCTTGGGGACAGCCTCACTCTTCCTACGAGCAGTACTTC
many TRBJ1-5 TRBV6-1 - CASNPFRPNQPQHF TGTGCCAGCAACCCCTTTCGCCCGAATCAGCCCCAGCATTTT
many TRBJ2-7 TRBV15 - CATSSQGGHEQYF TGTGCCACCAGCAGTCAGGGTGGCCACGAGCAGTACTTC
- TRBJ2-5 TRBV14 - CASSQDHGGETQYF TGTGCCAGCAGCCAAGATCACGGTGGGGAGACCCAGTACTTC
few TRBJ2-7 TRBV5-6 TRBD2 CASSLGLAGSSYEQYF TGTGCCAGCAGCTTAGGACTAGCGGGGAGCTCCTACGAGCAGTACTTC
- TRBJ2-5 TRBV28 - CASSSIYRAVAQETQYF TGTGCCAGCAGTTCAATTTACAGGGCCGTCGCCCAAGAGACCCAGTACTTC
- TRBJ1-5 TRBV19 - CASSQDGDQPQHF TGTGCCAGTAGTCAGGACGGCGATCAGCCCCAGCATTTT
- TRBJ1-4 TRBV7-2 - CASSSGTYNNEKLFF TGTGCCAGCAGCTCCGGGACCTATAATAATGAAAAACTGTTTTTT
many TRBJ2-2 TRBV12-3/TRBV12-4 - CASTMTENTGELFF TGTGCCAGCACCATGACTGAGAACACCGGGGAGCTGTTTTTT
many TRBJ1-4 TRBV6-2/TRBV6-3 - CASSYTLGAGSQEKLFF TGTGCCAGCAGTTACACCTTGGGGGCAGGGAGTCAGGAAAAACTGTTTTTT
- TRBJ2-6 TRBV5-1 TRBD1 CASSLWGTGSSGANVLTF TGCGCCAGCAGCTTGTGGGGGACAGGGAGCTCTGGGGCCAACGTCCTGACTTTC
many TRBJ1-2 TRBV11-2 - CASSFSPGDGYTF TGTGCCAGCAGCTTCTCGCCGGGGGATGGCTACACCTTC
many TRBJ2-6 TRBV28 TRBD1 CASSLQDRAPGANVLTF TGTGCCAGCAGTTTACAGGACAGGGCTCCCGGGGCCAACGTCCTGACTTTC
many TRBJ1-2 TRBV6-5 TRBD1 CASSYLGTGGYTF TGTGCCAGCAGTTATCTGGGGACAGGAGGCTACACCTTC
many TRBJ1-2 TRBV28 TRBD1 CASSPLDRAIYGYTF TGTGCCAGCAGCCCCCTCGACAGGGCCATCTATGGCTACACCTTC
many TRBJ1-1 TRBV7-2 - CASSTDTGITEAFF TGTGCCAGCAGCACAGACACAGGGATCACTGAAGCTTTCTTT
- TRBJ2-5 TRBV5-1 TRBD2 CASSLGLAGFSETQYF TGCGCCAGCAGCTTGGGACTAGCGGGATTTTCAGAGACCCAGTACTTC
- TRBJ1-2 TRBV7-2 - CASSLGGRSIGYTF TGTGCCAGCAGCTTAGGAGGCAGATCTATTGGCTACACCTTC
many TRBJ1-2 TRBV11-2 - CASSNTAIYGYTF TGTGCCAGCAGCAACACAGCAATCTATGGCTACACCTTC
once TRBJ1-2 TRBV7-9 - CVGQAGPLGYTF TGTGTGGGCCAGGCAGGGCCCTTGGGCTACACCTTC
- TRBJ1-2 TRBV12-5 - CASGLYRMGLGYTF TGTGCTAGTGGTTTATACCGAATGGGGCTCGGCTACACCTTC
few TRBJ1-2 TRBV19 TRBD1 CASSTSRGRNYGYTF TGTGCCAGTAGTACCTCCAGGGGGCGGAACTATGGCTACACCTTC
few TRBJ1-4 TRBV29-1 - CSVGTGNEKLFF TGCAGCGTTGGCACGGGGAATGAAAAACTGTTTTTT
many TRBJ1-1 TRBV11-2 - CASSPHIGNTEAFF TGTGCCAGCAGCCCTCACATCGGGAACACTGAAGCTTTCTTT